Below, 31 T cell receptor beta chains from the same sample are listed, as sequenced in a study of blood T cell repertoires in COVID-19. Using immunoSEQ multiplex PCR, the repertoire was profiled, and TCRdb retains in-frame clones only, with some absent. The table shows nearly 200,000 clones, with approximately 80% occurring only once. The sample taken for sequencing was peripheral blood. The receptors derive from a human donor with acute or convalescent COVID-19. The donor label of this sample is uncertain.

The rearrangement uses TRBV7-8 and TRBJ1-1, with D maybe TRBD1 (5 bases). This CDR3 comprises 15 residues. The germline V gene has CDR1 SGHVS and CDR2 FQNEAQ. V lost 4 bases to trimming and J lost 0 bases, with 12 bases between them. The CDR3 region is CASSWNAGMNTEAFF. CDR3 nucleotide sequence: TGTGCCAGCAGCTGGAACGCAGGGATGAACACTGAAGCTTTCTTT.

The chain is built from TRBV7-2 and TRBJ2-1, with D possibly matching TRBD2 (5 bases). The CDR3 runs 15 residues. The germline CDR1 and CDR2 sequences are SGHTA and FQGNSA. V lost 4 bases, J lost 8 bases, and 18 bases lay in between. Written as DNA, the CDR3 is TGTGCCAGCAGCTCTCGGGCGGGCCAAGGGTATGAGCAGTTCTTC. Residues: CASSSRAGQGYEQFF.

The CDR3 sequence: CASSESWGRTNEKLFF. DNA for the CDR3: TGTGCCAGCAGTGAGTCGTGGGGGCGAACTAATGAAAAACTGTTTTTT. This chain connects TRBV2 to TRBJ1-4; D perhaps matches TRBD1 (6 bases). Germline CDR1 SNHLY, CDR2 FYNNEI. The germline V and J ends were trimmed by 3 bases and 1 base, with 12 bases remaining between them. This CDR3 comprises 16 residues.

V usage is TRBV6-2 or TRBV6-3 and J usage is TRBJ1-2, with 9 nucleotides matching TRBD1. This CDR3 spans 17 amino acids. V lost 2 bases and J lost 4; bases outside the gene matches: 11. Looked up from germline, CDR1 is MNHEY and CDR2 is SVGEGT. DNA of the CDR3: TGTGCCAGCAGTTACGGAACCGGGACAGGGTCGGGCTATGGCTACACCTTC. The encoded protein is CASSYGTGTGSGYGYTF.

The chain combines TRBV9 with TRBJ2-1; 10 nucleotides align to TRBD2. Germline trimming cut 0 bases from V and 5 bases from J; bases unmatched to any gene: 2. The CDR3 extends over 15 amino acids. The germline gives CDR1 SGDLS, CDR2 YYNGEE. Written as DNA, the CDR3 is TGTGCCAGCAGCGTAGCTAGCGGGAGTAACAATGAGCAGTTCTTC. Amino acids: CASSVASGSNNEQFF.

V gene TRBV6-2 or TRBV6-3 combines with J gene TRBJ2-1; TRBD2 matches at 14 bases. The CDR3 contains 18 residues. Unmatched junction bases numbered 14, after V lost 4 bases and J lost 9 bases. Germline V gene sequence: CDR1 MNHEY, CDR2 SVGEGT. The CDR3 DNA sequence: TGTGCCAGCAGTTTAACCCAGGGGACTAGCGGGAGTCTGGGTGAGCAGTTCTTC. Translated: CASSLTQGTSGSLGEQFF.

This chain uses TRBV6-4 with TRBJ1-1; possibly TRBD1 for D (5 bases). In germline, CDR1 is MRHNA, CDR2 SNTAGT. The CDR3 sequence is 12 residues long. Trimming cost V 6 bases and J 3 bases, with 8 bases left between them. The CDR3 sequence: CASRVGHTEAFF. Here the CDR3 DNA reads TGTGCCAGCAGGGTGGGGCACACTGAAGCTTTCTTT.

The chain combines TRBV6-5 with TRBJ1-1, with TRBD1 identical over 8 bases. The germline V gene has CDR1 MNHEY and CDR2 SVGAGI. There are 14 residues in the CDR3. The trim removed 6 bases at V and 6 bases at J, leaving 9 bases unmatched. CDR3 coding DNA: TGTGCCAGCAGGGACCGGACAGGGAAGCCTGAAGCTTTCTTT. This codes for CASRDRTGKPEAFF.

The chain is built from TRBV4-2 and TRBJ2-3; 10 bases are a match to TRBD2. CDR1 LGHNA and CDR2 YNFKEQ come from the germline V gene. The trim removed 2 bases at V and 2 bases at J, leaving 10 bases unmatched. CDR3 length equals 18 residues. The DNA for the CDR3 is TGTGCCAGCAGCCAACGGCTAGCGGGAGAACGGGACACAGATACGCAGTATTTT. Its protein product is CASSQRLAGERDTDTQYF.

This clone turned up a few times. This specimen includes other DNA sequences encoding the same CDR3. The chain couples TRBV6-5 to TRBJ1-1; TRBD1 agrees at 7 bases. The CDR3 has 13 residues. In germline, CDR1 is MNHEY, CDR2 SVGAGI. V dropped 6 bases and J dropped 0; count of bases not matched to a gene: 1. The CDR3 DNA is TGTGCCAGCAGACAGGGGATGAACACTGAAGCTTTCTTT. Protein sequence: CASRQGMNTEAFF.

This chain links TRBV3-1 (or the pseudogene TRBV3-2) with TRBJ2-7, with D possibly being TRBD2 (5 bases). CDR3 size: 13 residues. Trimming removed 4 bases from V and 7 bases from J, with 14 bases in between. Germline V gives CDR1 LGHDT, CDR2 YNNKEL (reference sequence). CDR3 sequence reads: CASSPGNKGEQYF. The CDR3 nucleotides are TGTGCCAGCAGCCCGGGAAATAAGGGTGAGCAGTACTTC.

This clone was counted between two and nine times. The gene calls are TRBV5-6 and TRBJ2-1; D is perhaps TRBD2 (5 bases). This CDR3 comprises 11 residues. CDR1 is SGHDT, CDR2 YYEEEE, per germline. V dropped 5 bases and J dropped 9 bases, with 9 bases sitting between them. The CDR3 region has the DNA TGTGCCAGCAGTACTAGGCGTGAGCAGTTCTTC. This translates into CASSTRREQFF.

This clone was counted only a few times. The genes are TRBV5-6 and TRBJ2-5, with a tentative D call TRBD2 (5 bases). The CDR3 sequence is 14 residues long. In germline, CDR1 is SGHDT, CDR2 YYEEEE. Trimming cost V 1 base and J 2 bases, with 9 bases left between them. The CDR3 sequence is CASSLRGLQETQYF. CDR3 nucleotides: TGTGCCAGCAGCTTGCGGGGTCTTCAAGAGACCCAGTACTTC.

DNA for the CDR3: TGTGCCAGCAGCCAAGATGCCAGGGAAGGGGAGCTGTTTTTT. Translating gives CASSQDAREGELFF. J is TRBJ2-2 and V is TRBV4-2; a possible D gene is TRBD1 (5 bases). This CDR3 is 14 amino acids long. Germline V gives CDR1 LGHNA, CDR2 YNFKEQ. Deletions cut 0 bases from V and 8 bases from J, with 10 bases between.

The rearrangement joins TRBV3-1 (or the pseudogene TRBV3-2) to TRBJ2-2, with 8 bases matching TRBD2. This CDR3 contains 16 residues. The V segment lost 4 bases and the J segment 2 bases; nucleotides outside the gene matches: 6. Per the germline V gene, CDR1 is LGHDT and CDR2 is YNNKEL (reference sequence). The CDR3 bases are TGTGCCAGCAGCCTACCGGGACTAGAAAACACCGGGGAGCTGTTTTTT. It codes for CASSLPGLENTGELFF.

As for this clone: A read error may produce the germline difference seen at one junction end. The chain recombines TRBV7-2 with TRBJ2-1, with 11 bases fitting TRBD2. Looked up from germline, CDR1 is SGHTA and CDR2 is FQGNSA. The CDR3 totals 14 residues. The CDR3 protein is CASSIAGGRNEQFF. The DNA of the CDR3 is TGTGCCAGCAGCATAGCGGGAGGGCGCAATGAGCAGTTCTTC. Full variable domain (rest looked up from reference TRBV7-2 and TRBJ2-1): GAGVSQSPSNKVTEKGKDVELRCDPISGHTALYWYRQSLGQGLEFLIYFQGNSAPDKSGLPSDRFSAERTGGSVSTLTIQRTQQEDSAVYLCASSIAGGRNEQFFGPGTRLTVL.

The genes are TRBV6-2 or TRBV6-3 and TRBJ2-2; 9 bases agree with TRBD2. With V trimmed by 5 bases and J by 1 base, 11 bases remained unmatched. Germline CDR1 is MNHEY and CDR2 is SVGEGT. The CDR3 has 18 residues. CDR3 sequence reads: CASSHGTSRNRNTGELFF. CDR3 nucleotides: TGTGCCAGCAGTCACGGGACTAGCAGAAATAGGAACACCGGGGAGCTGTTTTTT.

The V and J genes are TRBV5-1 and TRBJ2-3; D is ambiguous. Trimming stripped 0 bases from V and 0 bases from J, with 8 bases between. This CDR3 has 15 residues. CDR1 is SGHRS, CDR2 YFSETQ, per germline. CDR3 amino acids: CASSLGGPSTDTQYF. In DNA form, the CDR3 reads TGCGCCAGCAGCTTGGGCGGCCCTAGCACAGATACGCAGTATTTT.

CDR3 nucleotide sequence: TGTGCCAGCAAAGCTAGCGGGAGTTACAATGAGCAGTTCTTC. This codes for CASKASGSYNEQFF. This chain links TRBV2 with TRBJ2-1; TRBD2 matches at 10 bases. CDR1 is SNHLY and CDR2 is FYNNEI in the germline V gene. The CDR3 runs 14 residues. V shed 7 bases and J 4 bases; nucleotides not matched to a gene: 4.

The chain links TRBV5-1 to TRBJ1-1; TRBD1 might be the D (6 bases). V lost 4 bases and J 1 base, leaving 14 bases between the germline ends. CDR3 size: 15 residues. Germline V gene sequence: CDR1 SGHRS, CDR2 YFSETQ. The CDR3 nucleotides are TGCGCCAGCAGCCGCGGACAGACCCAGAACACTGAAGCTTTCTTT. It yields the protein CASSRGQTQNTEAFF.

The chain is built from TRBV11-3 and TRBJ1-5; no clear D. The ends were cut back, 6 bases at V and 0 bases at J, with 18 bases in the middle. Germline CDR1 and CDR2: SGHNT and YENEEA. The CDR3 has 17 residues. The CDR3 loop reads CASRNAADSFSNQPQHF. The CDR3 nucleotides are TGTGCCAGCAGAAATGCTGCAGACTCATTTAGCAATCAGCCCCAGCATTTT.

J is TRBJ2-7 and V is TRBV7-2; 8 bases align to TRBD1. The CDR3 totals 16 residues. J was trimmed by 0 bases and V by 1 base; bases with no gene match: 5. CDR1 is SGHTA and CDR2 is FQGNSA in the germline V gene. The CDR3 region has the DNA TGTGCCAGCAGCTTAGGGCCAGGGGGCGCCTCCTACGAGCAGTACTTC. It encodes CASSLGPGGASYEQYF.

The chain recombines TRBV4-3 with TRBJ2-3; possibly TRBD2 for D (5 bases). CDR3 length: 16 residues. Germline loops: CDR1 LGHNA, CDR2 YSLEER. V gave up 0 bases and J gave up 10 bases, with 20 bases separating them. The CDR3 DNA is TGCGCCAGCAGCCAAGATCCCCGTCGGGAACGGTCGCCGCAGTATTTT. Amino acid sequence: CASSQDPRRERSPQYF.

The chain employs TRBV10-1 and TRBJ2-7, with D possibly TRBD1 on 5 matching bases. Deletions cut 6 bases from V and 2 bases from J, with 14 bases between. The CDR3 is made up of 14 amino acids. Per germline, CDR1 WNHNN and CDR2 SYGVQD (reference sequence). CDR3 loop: CASSRQGLTYEQYF. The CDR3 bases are TGCGCCAGCAGCCGGCAGGGTCTGACCTACGAGCAGTACTTC.

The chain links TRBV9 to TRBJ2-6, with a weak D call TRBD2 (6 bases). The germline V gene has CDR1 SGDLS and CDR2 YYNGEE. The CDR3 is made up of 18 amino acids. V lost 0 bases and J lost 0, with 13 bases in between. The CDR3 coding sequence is TGTGCCAGCAGCGTAGATCCCGGGACTCTCTCTGGGGCCAACGTCCTGACTTTC. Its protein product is CASSVDPGTLSGANVLTF.

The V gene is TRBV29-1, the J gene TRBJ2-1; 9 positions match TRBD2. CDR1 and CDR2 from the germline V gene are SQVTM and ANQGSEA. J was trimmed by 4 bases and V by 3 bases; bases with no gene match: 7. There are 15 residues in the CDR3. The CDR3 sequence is CSVEASGILYNEQFF. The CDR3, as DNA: TGCAGCGTTGAGGCTAGCGGGATATTGTACAATGAGCAGTTCTTC.

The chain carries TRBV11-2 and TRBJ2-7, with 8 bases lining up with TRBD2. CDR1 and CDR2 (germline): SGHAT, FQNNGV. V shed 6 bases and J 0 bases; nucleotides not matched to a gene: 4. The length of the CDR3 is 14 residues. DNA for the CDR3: TGTGCCAGCAGACGAAGCGGGAGCTCCTACGAGCAGTACTTC. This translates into CASRRSGSSYEQYF.

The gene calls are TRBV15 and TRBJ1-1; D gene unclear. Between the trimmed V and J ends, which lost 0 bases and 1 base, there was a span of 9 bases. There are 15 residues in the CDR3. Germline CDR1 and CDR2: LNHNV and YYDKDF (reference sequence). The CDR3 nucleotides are TGTGCCACCAGCAGAGAGGGAGCGGGGAACACTGAAGCTTTCTTT. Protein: CATSREGAGNTEAFF.

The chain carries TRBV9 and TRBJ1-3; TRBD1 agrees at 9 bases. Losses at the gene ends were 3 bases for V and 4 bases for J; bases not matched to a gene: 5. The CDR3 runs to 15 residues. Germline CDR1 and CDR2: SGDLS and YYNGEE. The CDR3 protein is CASSAGQGLGNTIYF. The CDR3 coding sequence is TGTGCCAGCAGCGCGGGACAGGGATTAGGAAACACCATATATTTT.

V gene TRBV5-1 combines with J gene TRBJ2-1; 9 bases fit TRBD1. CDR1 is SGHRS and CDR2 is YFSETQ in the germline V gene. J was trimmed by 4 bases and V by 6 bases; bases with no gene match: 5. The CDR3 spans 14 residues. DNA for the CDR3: TGCGCCAGCACCCGGACAGGGGAGTACAATGAGCAGTTCTTC. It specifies CASTRTGEYNEQFF.

The CDR3 here is CASRIRGRQETQYF. The CDR3 nucleotides read TGTGCCAGCAGGATCAGGGGGCGCCAAGAGACCCAGTACTTC. V and J are TRBV27 and TRBJ2-5, with 8 bases identical to TRBD1. Germline lookup yields CDR1 MNHEY and CDR2 SMNVEV (reference sequence). J was trimmed by 1 base and V by 6 bases; bases with no gene match: 4. The CDR3 runs to 14 residues.